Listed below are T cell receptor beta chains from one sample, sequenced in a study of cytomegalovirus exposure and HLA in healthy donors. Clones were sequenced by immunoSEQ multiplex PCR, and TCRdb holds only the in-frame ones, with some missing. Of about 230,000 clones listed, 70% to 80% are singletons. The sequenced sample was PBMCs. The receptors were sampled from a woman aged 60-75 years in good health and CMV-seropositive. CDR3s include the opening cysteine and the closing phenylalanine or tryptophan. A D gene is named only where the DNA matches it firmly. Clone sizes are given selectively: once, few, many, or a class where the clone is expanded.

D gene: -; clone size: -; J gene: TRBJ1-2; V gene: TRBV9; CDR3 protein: CASSVGGAIPNYGYTF; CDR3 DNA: TGTGCCAGCAGCGTAGGGGGAGCCATTCCTAACTATGGCTACACCTTC
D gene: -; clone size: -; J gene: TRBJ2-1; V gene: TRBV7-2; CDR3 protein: CASSLDRDSTLFF; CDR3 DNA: TGTGCCAGCAGCTTGGACCGGGACTCAACGCTGTTCTTC
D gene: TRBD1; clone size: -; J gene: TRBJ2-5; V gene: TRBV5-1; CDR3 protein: CASSRTGDETQYF; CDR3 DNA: TGCGCCAGCAGCCGGACAGGGGACGAGACCCAGTACTTC
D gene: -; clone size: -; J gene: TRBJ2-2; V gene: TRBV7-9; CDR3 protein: CASSPTLENTGELFF; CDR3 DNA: TGTGCCAGCAGCCCAACCCTAGAAAACACCGGGGAGCTGTTTTTT
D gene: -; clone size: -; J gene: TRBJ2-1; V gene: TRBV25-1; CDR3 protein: CASSDPLGTIYNEQFF; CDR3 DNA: TGTGCCAGCAGTGACCCCCTAGGAACCATCTACAATGAGCAGTTCTTC
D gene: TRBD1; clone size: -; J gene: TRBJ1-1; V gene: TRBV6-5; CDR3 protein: CASSSSGTGGTEAFF; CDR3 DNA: TGTGCCAGCAGTTCCTCCGGGACAGGAGGAACTGAAGCTTTCTTT
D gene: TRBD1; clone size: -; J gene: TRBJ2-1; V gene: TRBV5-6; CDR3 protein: CASSLVYRDRATGYNEQFF; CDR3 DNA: TGTGCCAGCAGCTTGGTGTATCGGGACAGGGCCACCGGCTACAATGAGCAGTTCTTC
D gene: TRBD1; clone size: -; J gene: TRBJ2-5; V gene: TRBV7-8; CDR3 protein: CASSPRTGAELRDF; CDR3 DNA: TGTGCCAGCAGCCCCCGGACAGGGGCTGAGTTAAGGGACTTC
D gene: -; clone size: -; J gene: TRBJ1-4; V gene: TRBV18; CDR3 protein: CASSPPRPNEKLFF; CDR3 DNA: TGTGCCAGCTCACCTCCCAGGCCTAATGAAAAACTGTTTTTT
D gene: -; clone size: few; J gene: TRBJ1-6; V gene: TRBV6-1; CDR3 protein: CASSELGGNSPLHF; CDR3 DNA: TGTGCCAGCAGTGAATTGGGGGGAAATTCACCCCTCCACTTT
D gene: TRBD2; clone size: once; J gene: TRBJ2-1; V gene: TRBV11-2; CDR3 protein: CASSSGLAGYNEQFF; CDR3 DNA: TGTGCCAGCAGCTCAGGACTAGCGGGTTACAATGAGCAGTTCTTC
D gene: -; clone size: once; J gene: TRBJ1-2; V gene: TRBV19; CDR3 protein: CASSPALGARGYGYTF; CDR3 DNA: TGTGCCAGTAGTCCCGCCTTGGGGGCCCGGGGCTATGGCTACACCTTC
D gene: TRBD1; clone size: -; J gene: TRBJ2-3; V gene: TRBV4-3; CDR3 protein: CASSRLQGAEGAGTQYF; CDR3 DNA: TGCGCCAGCAGCCGACTACAGGGGGCGGAAGGTGCAGGTACGCAGTATTTT
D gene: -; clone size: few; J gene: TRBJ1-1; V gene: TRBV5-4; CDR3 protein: CASTTGGGRGTEAFF; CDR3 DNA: TGTGCCAGCACCACTGGTGGTGGGCGGGGAACTGAAGCTTTCTTT
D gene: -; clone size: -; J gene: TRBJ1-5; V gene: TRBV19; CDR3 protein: CASSARRDRNQPQHF; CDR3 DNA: TGTGCCAGTAGTGCCCGGAGGGACCGCAATCAGCCCCAGCATTTT
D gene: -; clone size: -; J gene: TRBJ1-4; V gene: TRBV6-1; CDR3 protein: CASSEAAGNEKLFF; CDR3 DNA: TGTGCCAGCAGTGAAGCGGCAGGCAATGAAAAACTGTTTTTT
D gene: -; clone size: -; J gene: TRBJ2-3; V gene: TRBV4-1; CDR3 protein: CASSQVPAKDTQYF; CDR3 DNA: TGCGCCAGCAGCCAAGTGCCCGCGAAAGATACGCAGTATTTT
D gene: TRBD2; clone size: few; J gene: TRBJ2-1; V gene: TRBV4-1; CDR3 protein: CASRVGLAEYNEQFF; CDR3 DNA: TGCGCCAGCAGGGTGGGACTAGCGGAATACAATGAGCAGTTCTTC
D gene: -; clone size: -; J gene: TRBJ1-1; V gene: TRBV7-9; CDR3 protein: CASSSIMGLQNTEAFF; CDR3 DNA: TGTGCCAGCAGCTCTATAATGGGACTGCAGAACACTGAAGCTTTCTTT
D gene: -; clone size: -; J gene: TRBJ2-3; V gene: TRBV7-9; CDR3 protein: CASPGGEDPDTQYF; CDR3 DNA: TGTGCCAGCCCTGGAGGGGAAGATCCAGATACGCAGTATTTT
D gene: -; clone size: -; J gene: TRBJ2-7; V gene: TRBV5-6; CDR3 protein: CASSLDGPEKREQYF; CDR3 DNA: TGTGCCAGCAGCTTGGATGGGCCGGAAAAGAGAGAGCAGTACTTC
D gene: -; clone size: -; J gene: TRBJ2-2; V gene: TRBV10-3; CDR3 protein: CAIGSGQNTGELFF; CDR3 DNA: TGTGCCATCGGGTCTGGACAGAACACCGGGGAGCTGTTTTTT
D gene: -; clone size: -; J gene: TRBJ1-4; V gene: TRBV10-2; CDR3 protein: CASSDRKGGEKLFF; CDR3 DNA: TGCGCCAGCAGTGACCGCAAGGGAGGAGAAAAACTGTTTTTT
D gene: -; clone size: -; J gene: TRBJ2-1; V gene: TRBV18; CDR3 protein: CASSPGQVNEQFF; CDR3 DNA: TGTGCCAGCTCACCAGGCCAGGTCAATGAGCAGTTCTTC
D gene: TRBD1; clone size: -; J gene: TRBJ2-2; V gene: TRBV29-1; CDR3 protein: CSGNRGQGTGELFF; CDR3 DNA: TGCAGCGGGAACAGGGGGCAAGGGACCGGGGAGCTGTTTTTT
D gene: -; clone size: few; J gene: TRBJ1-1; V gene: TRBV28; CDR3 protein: CASSLPAGETEAFF; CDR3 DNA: TGTGCCAGCAGTTTGCCCGCGGGGGAGACCGAAGCTTTCTTT
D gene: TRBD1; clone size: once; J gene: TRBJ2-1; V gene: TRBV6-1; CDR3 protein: CASSGRDRGNNEQFF; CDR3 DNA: TGTGCCAGCAGTGGTAGGGACAGGGGTAACAATGAGCAGTTCTTC
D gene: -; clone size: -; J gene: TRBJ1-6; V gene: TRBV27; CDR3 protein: CASSTLTTGNSPLHF; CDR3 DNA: TGTGCCAGCAGTACCTTAACCACAGGGAATTCACCCCTCCACTTT
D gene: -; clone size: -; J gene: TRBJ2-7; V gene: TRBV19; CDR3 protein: CASSGGSLSYEQYF; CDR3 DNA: TGTGCCAGTAGCGGCGGGTCCCTCTCCTACGAGCAGTACTTC
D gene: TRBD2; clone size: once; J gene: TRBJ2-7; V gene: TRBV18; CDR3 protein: CASSATSGSVPDEQYF; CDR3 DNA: TGTGCCAGCTCAGCGACTAGCGGGAGCGTGCCGGACGAGCAGTACTTC
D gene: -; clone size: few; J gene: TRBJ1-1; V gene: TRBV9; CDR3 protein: CASSVDGGGTEAFF; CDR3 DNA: TGTGCCAGCAGCGTAGATGGGGGAGGGACTGAAGCTTTCTTT
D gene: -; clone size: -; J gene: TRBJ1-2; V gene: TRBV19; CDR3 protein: CASSRSGLNGYTF; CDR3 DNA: TGTGCCAGTAGTAGGTCAGGACTAAATGGCTACACCTTC
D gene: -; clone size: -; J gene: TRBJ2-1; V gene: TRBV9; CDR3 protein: CASSGPSYEQFF; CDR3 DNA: TGTGCCAGCAGCGGACCTAGCTATGAGCAGTTCTTC
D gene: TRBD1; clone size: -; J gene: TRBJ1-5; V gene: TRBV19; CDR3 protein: CASSSPGQGPDRAQHF; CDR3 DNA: TGTGCCAGTAGTTCACCGGGACAGGGGCCGGATCGAGCCCAGCATTTT
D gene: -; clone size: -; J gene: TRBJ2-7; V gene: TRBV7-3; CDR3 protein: CASSLNSGYEQYF; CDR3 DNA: TGTGCCAGCAGCCTGAACTCAGGGTACGAGCAGTACTTC
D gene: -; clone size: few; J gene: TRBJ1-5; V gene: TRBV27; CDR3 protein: CASYLRGGGQPQHF; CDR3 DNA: TGTGCCTCGTATCTGAGGGGGGGAGGACAGCCCCAGCATTTT
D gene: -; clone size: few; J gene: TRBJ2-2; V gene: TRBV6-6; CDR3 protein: CASGTSGDTGELFF; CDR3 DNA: TGTGCCAGCGGCACCTCAGGGGACACCGGGGAGCTGTTTTTT
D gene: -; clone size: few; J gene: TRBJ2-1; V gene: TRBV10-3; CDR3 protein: CAISELTDNEQFF; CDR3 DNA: TGTGCCATCAGTGAGTTGACTGACAATGAGCAGTTCTTC
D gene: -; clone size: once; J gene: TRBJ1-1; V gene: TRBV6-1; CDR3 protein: CASSEGSLNTEAFF; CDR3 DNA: TGTGCCAGCAGTGAGGGGAGTCTGAACACTGAAGCTTTCTTT
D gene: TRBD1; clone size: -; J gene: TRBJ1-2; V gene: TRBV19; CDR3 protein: CASSPTGVGYGYTF; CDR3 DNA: TGTGCCAGTAGTCCCACAGGGGTCGGGTATGGCTACACCTTC
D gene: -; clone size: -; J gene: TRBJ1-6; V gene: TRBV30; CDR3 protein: CAWAVGSSYNSPLHF; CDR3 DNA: TGCGCCTGGGCTGTGGGGAGCTCCTATAATTCACCCCTCCACTTT
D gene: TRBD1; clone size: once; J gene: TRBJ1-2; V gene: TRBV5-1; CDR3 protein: CASSTDRGPRDGYTF; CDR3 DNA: TGCGCCAGCAGCACAGACAGGGGGCCCAGGGATGGCTACACCTTC
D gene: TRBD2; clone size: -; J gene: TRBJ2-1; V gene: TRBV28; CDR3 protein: CASSSPSGGTYYNEQFF; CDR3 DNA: TGTGCCAGCAGTTCTCCTAGCGGGGGGACCTATTACAATGAGCAGTTCTTC
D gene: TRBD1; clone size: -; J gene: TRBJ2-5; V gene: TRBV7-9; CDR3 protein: CASSLGSGGAETQYF; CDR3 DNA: TGTGCCAGCAGCTTAGGTTCAGGGGGCGCGGAGACCCAGTACTTC
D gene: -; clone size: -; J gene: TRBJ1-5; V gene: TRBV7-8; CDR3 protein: CASSYTNQPQHF; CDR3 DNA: TGTGCCAGCAGCTACACCAATCAGCCCCAGCATTTT
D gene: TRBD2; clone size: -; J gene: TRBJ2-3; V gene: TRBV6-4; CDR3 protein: CASSESGRAGTQYF; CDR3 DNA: TGTGCCAGCAGTGAAAGCGGGAGGGCTGGTACGCAGTATTTT
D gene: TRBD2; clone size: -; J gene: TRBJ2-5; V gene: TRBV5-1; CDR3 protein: CASSQTSGPRGETQYF; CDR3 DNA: TGCGCCAGCAGCCAGACTAGCGGGCCGAGGGGGGAGACCCAGTACTTC
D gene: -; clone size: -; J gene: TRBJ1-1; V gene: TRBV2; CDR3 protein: CASSEQGSRTEAFF; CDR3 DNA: TGTGCCAGCAGTGAACAGGGTTCACGAACTGAAGCTTTCTTT
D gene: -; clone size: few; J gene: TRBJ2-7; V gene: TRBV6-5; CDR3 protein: CASSYWAGEAYEQYF; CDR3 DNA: TGTGCCAGCAGTTACTGGGCAGGGGAAGCCTACGAGCAGTACTTC
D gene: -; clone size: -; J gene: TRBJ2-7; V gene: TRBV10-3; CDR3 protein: CAISEATGLSYEQYF; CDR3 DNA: TGTGCCATCAGTGAGGCTACGGGACTCAGCTACGAGCAGTACTTC
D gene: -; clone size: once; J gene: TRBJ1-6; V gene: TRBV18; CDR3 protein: CASSPPSVLPLHF; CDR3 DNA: TGTGCCAGCTCACCACCCAGCGTGTTACCCCTCCACTTT
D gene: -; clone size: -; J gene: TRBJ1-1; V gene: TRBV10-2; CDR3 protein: CASTNGITEAFF; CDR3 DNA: TGCGCCAGTACTAACGGGATCACTGAAGCTTTCTTT
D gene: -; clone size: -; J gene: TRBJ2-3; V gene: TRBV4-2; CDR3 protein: CASSQGKFGSTDTQYF; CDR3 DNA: TGTGCCAGCAGCCAAGGGAAGTTCGGGAGCACAGATACGCAGTATTTT
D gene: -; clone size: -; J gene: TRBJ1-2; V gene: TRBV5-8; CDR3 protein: CASSPDWTVEGYTF; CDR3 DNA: TGTGCCAGCAGCCCGGACTGGACAGTAGAAGGCTACACCTTC
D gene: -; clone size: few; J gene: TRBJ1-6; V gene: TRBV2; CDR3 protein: CASSEHPPGVSPLHF; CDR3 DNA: TGTGCCAGCAGTGAACATCCTCCGGGGGTTTCACCCCTCCACTTT
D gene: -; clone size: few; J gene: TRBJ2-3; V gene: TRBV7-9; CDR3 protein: CASSSGPRSTDTQYF; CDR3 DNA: TGTGCCAGCAGCAGCGGGCCCCGATCGACAGATACGCAGTATTTT
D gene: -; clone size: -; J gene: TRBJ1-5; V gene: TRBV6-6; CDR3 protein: CASSYALLGQHF; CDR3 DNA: TGTGCCAGCAGTTACGCTTTACTCGGCCAGCATTTT
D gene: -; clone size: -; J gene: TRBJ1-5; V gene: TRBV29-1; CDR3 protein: CSVESGNNQPQHF; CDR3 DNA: TGCAGCGTTGAATCAGGGAACAATCAGCCCCAGCATTTT
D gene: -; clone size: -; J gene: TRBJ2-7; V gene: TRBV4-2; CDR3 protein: CASSHPQGAGGREQYF; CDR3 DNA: TGTGCCAGCAGCCACCCCCAGGGGGCGGGGGGGCGCGAGCAGTACTTC